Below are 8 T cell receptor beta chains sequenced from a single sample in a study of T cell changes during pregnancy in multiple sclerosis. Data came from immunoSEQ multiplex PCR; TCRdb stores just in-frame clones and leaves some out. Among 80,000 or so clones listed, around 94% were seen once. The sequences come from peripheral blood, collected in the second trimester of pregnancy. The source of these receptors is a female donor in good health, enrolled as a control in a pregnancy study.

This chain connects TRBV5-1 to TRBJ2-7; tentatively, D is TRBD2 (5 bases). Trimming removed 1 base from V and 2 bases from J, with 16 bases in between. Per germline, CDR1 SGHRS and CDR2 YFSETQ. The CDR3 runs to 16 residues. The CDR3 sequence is CASSLYEGAAAYEQYF. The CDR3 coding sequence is TGCGCCAGCAGCTTGTACGAGGGAGCCGCAGCCTACGAGCAGTACTTC.

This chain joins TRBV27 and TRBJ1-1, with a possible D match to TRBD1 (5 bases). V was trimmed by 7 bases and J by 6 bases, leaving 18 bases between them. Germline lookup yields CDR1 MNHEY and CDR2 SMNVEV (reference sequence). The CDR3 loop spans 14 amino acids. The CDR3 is CASTRTLNGAEAFF. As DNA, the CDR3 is TGTGCCAGCACCCGGACATTGAATGGTGCTGAAGCTTTCTTT.

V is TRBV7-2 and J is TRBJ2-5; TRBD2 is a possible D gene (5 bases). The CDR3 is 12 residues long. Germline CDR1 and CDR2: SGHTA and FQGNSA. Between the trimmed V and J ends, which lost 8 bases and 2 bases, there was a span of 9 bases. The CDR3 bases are TGTGCCAGCGGGAGTCGACAAGAGACCCAGTACTTC. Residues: CASGSRQETQYF.

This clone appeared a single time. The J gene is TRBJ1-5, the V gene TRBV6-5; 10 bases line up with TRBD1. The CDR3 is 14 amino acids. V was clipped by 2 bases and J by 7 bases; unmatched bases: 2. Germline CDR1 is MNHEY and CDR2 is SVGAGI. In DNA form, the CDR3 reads TGTGCCAGCAGTTACCGGACAGGGGGGCAGCCCCAGCATTTT. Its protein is CASSYRTGGQPQHF.

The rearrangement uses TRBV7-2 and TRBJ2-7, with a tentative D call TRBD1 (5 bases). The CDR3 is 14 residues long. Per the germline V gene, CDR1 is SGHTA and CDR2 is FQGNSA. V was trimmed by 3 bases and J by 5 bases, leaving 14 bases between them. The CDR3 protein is CASSFVSRVHEQYF. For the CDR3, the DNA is TGTGCCAGCAGCTTTGTGTCCAGGGTCCACGAGCAGTACTTC.

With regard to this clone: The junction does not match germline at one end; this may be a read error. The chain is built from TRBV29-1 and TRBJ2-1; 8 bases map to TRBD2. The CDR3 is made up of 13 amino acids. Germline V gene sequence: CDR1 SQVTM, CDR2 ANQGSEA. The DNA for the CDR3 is TGCAGCGTTGACCGCGGGAGGACCAATCAGCAGTTCTTC. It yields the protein CSVDRGRTNQQFF.

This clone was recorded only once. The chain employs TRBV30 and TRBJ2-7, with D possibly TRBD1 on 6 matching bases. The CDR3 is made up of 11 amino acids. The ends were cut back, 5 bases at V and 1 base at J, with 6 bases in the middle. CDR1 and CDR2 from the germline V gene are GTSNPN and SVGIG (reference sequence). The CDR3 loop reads CAWGTSYEQYF. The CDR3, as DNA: TGTGCCTGGGGGACATCCTACGAGCAGTACTTC. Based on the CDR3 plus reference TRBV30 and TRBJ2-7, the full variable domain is SQTIHQWPATLVQPVGSPLSLECTVEGTSNPNLYWYRQAAGRGLQLLFYSVGIGQISSEVPQNLSASRPQDRQFILSSKKLLLSDSGFYLCAWGTSYEQYFGPGTRLTVT.

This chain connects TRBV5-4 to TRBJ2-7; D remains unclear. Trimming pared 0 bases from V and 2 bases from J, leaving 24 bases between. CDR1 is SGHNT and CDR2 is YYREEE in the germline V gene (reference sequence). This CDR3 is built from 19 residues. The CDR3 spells CASSLAHGTWSGATYEQYF. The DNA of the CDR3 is TGTGCCAGCAGCTTGGCCCACGGCACGTGGAGTGGCGCCACCTACGAGCAGTACTTC.